The rows below give T cell receptor beta chains drawn from one sample of a study of shared clonotypes between healthy human individuals. Assay used: immunoSEQ multiplex PCR; TCRdb lists only in-frame clones, some missing. Of about 1 million clones listed, 75% are singletons. The sample was memory CD4+ T cells sorted from blood. Source of these receptors: a man aged 18 to 29 in good health. Each CDR3 is given with its conserved first and last residue. D genes are given only for firm matches. Expanded clones are given a class, and other clones once, few, many or no size at all.

v_gene	abundance	d_gene	j_gene	CDR3nt	CDR3aa
TRBV30	few	.	TRBJ2-7	TGTGCCTGGAGCCGGGGGAAGGCCTACGAGCAGTACTTC	CAWSRGKAYEQYF
TRBV5-5	.	.	TRBJ2-3	TGTGCCAGCAGCTTGAGTACGGGGCAGTATTTT	CASSLSTGQYF
TRBV19	.	TRBD1	TRBJ1-1	TGTGCCAGTAGTACACAGGGGGCTGGGACTGAAGCTTTCTTT	CASSTQGAGTEAFF
TRBV11-2	once	.	TRBJ1-5	TGTGCCAGCAGCCTTAGGGGAAACCAGCCCCAGCATTTT	CASSLRGNQPQHF
TRBV4-2	.	TRBD2	TRBJ2-3	TGTGCCAGCAGCCAAGTCTCCGGACTAGTAGACCGTGCCGCTAACACAGATACGCAGTATTTT	CASSQVSGLVDRAANTDTQYF
TRBV7-2	.	TRBD1	TRBJ1-6	TGTGCCAGCAGCTCTAGACAGGGGGCCAATTCACCCCTCCACTTT	CASSSRQGANSPLHF
TRBV7-2	few	.	TRBJ1-5	TGTGCCAGCAGCTTACTGGGGAGAGAGCCCCAGCATTTT	CASSLLGREPQHF
TRBV19	few	.	TRBJ1-6	TGTGCCAGTAGTGAGCTGGGAATCTCCTATAATTCACCCCTCCACTTT	CASSELGISYNSPLHF
TRBV5-1	.	.	TRBJ2-7	TGCGCCAGCAGCCCAACGGACTTTACGAGGCAGTACTTC	CASSPTDFTRQYF
TRBV2	.	.	TRBJ2-4	TGTGCCAGCAGGGGGACGGAACTAGCCAAAAACATTCAGTACTTC	CASRGTELAKNIQYF
TRBV30	.	TRBD2	TRBJ2-3	TGTGCCTGGAGTTTATCGGGAGGGGGTACGCAGTATTTT	CAWSLSGGGTQYF
TRBV6-1	few	.	TRBJ2-3	TGTGCCAGCAGTGAGAGGGACGGCCGTAACACAGATACGCAGTATTTT	CASSERDGRNTDTQYF
TRBV6-6	.	.	TRBJ2-7	TGTGCCAGCCCCAGCGGGCAAAACTCCTACGAGCAGTACTTC	CASPSGQNSYEQYF
TRBV27	.	.	TRBJ2-3	TGTGCCAGCAGTTTTTTGGGGAGGGATACGCAGTATTTT	CASSFLGRDTQYF
TRBV4-3	.	.	TRBJ1-2	TGCGCCAGCAGCCAAGTGGGGGTGGACTATGGCTACACCTTC	CASSQVGVDYGYTF
TRBV6-1	.	.	TRBJ2-3	TGTGCCAGCAGTGAAAGAGGACGGCCGAGCGCGACAGATACGCAGTATTTT	CASSERGRPSATDTQYF